These 26 T cell receptor beta chains originate from one sample sequenced in a study of cytomegalovirus exposure and HLA in healthy donors. The PCR was carried out with 60 Vbeta primers and 13 Jbeta primers. The protocol was immunoSEQ multiplex PCR, while the TCRdb copy is restricted to in-frame clones and leaves out a portion. The sample comprises roughly 120,000 clones, over 60% of which are singletons, and around 5% rests with the top ten. Material: PBMCs. All receptors come from a man between 25 and 39 years old in good health and CMV-seropositive.

CDR3 DNA sequence: TGCGCCAGCAGCCCCCTGGGACTCAAAGGGGGCGACACTGAAGCTTTCTTT. The encoded protein is CASSPLGLKGGDTEAFF. The chain recombines TRBV4-1 with TRBJ1-1; TRBD1 matches 7 bases. CDR1 is MGHRA, CDR2 YSYEKL, per germline. Unmatched junction bases numbered 14, after V lost 4 bases and J lost 3 bases. This CDR3 has 17 residues.

The sample holds one count of this clone. V is TRBV27 and J is TRBJ1-1; D unclear. The CDR3 runs 17 residues. Germline V lookup: CDR1 MNHEY, CDR2 SMNVEV (reference sequence). V dropped 3 bases and J dropped 0 bases, with 17 bases sitting between them. CDR3 nucleotides: TGTGCCAGCAGTTTGATTTCCCGGGGATCTATGAACACTGAAGCTTTCTTT. Protein sequence: CASSLISRGSMNTEAFF.

The sample holds one count of this clone. The V and J genes are TRBV11-3 and TRBJ2-3; TRBD2 matches at 11 bases. J lost 5 bases, V lost 2 bases, and 6 bases had no gene match. The CDR3 is 16 amino acids. Germline V CDR1 and CDR2: SGHNT, YENEEA. The CDR3 reads CASSLSWTSGQDTQYF. In DNA form, the CDR3 reads TGTGCCAGCAGCTTATCCTGGACTAGCGGGCAAGATACGCAGTATTTT.

The chain recombines TRBV19 with TRBJ2-4; D perhaps matches TRBD1 (6 bases). Germline V gives CDR1 LNHDA, CDR2 SQIVND (reference sequence). The CDR3 totals 13 residues. V was pared by 1 base and J by 13 bases, with 14 bases between. The CDR3 nucleotides are TGTGCCAGTAGTATAGGGGGGCCCGCCTGGCAGTACTTC. It translates to CASSIGGPAWQYF.

The chain carries TRBV7-2 and TRBJ2-5, with 11 positions matching TRBD2. The length of the CDR3 is 16 residues. The trim removed 5 bases at V and 2 bases at J, leaving 7 bases unmatched. The V gene's germline CDR1 is SGHTA and CDR2 FQGNSA. The CDR3 sequence: CASSQGPSGGQETQYF. In nucleotides, the CDR3 is TGTGCCAGCAGCCAGGGGCCTAGCGGGGGGCAAGAGACCCAGTACTTC.

This sequence joins TRBV19 and TRBJ1-5; D not certain. The CDR3 runs to 15 residues. The germline CDR1 and CDR2 sequences are LNHDA and SQIVND (reference sequence). V was pared by 7 bases and J by 1 base, with 14 bases between. The CDR3 nucleotides read TGTGCCAGTACCCCGGAGTTGCGAAGCAATCAGCCCCAGCATTTT. This translates into CASTPELRSNQPQHF.

The chain carries TRBV14 and TRBJ1-4; 8 bases align to TRBD1. Germline trimming cut 1 base from V and 5 bases from J; bases unmatched to any gene: 9. CDR3 length equals 17 residues. Germline lookup yields CDR1 SGHDN and CDR2 FVKESK. The CDR3 region is CASSQVLGQGGNEKLFF. The CDR3 DNA follows: TGTGCCAGCAGCCAAGTCCTAGGACAGGGAGGGAATGAAAAACTGTTTTTT.

This clone was seen just once. The gene calls are TRBV2 and TRBJ2-2; 7 bases line up with TRBD1. The V gene's germline CDR1 is SNHLY and CDR2 FYNNEI. Trimming at V came to 4 bases and at J to 5 bases, leaving 7 bases not matched to a gene. CDR3 length: 15 amino acids. The CDR3 DNA sequence: TGTGCCAGCAGTGTGGGGCCAGGGGGAACCGGGGAGCTGTTTTTT. It codes for CASSVGPGGTGELFF.

This clone showed up just once. V and J are TRBV19 and TRBJ2-4; possibly TRBD1 for D (5 bases). Germline V gives CDR1 LNHDA, CDR2 SQIVND (reference sequence). V was cut by 8 bases and J by 5 bases, with 13 bases left in between. This CDR3 comprises 13 residues. The CDR3 spells CASRLLGENIQYF. CDR3 in DNA: TGTGCCAGTCGCCTATTAGGGGAAAACATTCAGTACTTC.

This chain links TRBV28 with TRBJ2-3; maybe TRBD1 (6 bases). V lost 2 bases to trimming and J lost 1 base, with 13 bases between them. Germline V gene lookup returns CDR1 MDHEN and CDR2 SYDVKM. The CDR3 totals 16 residues. The CDR3 protein is CASSLVRGFGTDTQYF. As DNA, the CDR3 is TGTGCCAGCAGTTTAGTTAGGGGGTTCGGCACAGATACGCAGTATTTT. The full variable domain, completed using reference TRBV28 and TRBJ2-3, is DVKVTQSSRYLVKRTGEKVFLECVQDMDHENMFWYRQDPGLGLRLIYFSYDVKMKEKGDIPEGYSVSREKKERFSLILESASTNQTSMYLCASSLVRGFGTDTQYFGPGTRLTVL.

The chain links TRBV5-1 to TRBJ2-3, with 10 bases matching TRBD2. The germline CDR1 and CDR2 sequences are SGHRS and YFSETQ. This CDR3 comprises 17 residues. V was clipped by 2 bases and J by 5 bases; unmatched bases: 11. For the CDR3, the DNA is TGCGCCAGCAGCTTTACCGCGACTAGCGGGCGAGGAGATACGCAGTATTTT. Protein product: CASSFTATSGRGDTQYF. Full variable domain (outside the CDR3, taken from reference TRBV5-1 and TRBJ2-3): KAGVTQTPRYLIKTRGQQVTLSCSPISGHRSVSWYQQTPGQGLQFLFEYFSETQRNKGNFPGRFSGRQFSNSRSEMNVSTLELGDSALYLCASSFTATSGRGDTQYFGPGTRLTVL.

The gene calls are TRBV7-3 and TRBJ2-6; no clear D. This CDR3 is 15 amino acids long. Germline-derived CDR1 and CDR2 are SGHTA and FQGTGA. Between the trimmed V and J ends, which lost 6 bases and 4 bases, there was a span of 13 bases. The CDR3 sequence is CASRQAFSGANVLTF. The CDR3 DNA is TGTGCCAGCAGGCAGGCGTTCTCCGGGGCCAACGTCCTGACTTTC.

The CDR3 nucleotides read TGTGCCAGTAAGCGGGGACCCTACAATGAGCAGTTCTTC. Translated: CASKRGPYNEQFF. The V call is TRBV2, the J call TRBJ2-1; 7 bases map to TRBD2. V lost 9 bases and J lost 2; bases outside the gene matches: 4. This CDR3 has 13 residues. Germline V gene lookup returns CDR1 SNHLY and CDR2 FYNNEI.

A word on this clone: One end of the junction does not line up with germline, which may come from a read error. The chain joins TRBV7-3 to TRBJ2-3; the match to TRBD1 covers 8 bases. This CDR3 has 12 amino acids. Germline assignment: CDR1 SGHTA and CDR2 FQGTGA. The CDR3 nucleotides read TGTTCCAGCAGTCAAACAGGGGGGACGCAGTATTTT. It translates to CSSSQTGGTQYF.

This clone was picked up a small number of times. The chain recombines TRBV2 with TRBJ2-5; tentative D call: TRBD2 (6 bases). With 8 bases removed from V and 4 bases from J, the gap between germline ends came to 11 bases. The CDR3 length is 12 residues. Germline V gene data show CDR1 as SNHLY and CDR2 as FYNNEI. The DNA of the CDR3 is TGTGCCAGCCAGGGAGCGGGAGAGACCCAGTACTTC. Its protein product is CASQGAGETQYF. Combining the CDR3 with reference TRBV2 and TRBJ2-5 gives the whole variable domain EPEVTQTPSHQVTQMGQEVILRCVPISNHLYFYWYRQILGQKVEFLVSFYNNEISEKSEIFDDQFSVERPDGSNFTLKIRSTKLEDSAMYFCASQGAGETQYFGPGTRLLVL.

A word on this clone: The junction differs from germline at one of its ends, possibly a read error. Other DNA sequences in the sample encode the same CDR3. The rearrangement links TRBV13 to TRBJ1-6, with TRBD1 as a possible D gene (6 bases). This CDR3 is 17 amino acids long. Germline-derived CDR1 and CDR2 are PRHDT and FYEKMQ (reference sequence). In nucleotides, the CDR3 is TGTGCCAGCAGCTCCTGGGACACCCGAATAGAGGATTCACCCCTCCATTTT. This translates into CASSSWDTRIEDSPLHF.

V and J are TRBV5-5 and TRBJ1-2; 9 bases match TRBD1. Germline V gene sequence: CDR1 SGHKS, CDR2 YYEKEE (reference sequence). The V segment lost 3 bases and the J segment 4 bases; nucleotides outside the gene matches: 19. The CDR3 sequence is 19 residues long. CDR3 coding DNA: TGTGCCAGCAGCTCCGGGACAGGGATCCTTAAGACCTCGTCCTATGGCTACACCTTC. Residues: CASSSGTGILKTSSYGYTF. The entire variable domain, with the rest obtained from reference TRBV5-5 and TRBJ1-2, is as follows: DAGVTQSPTHLIKTRGQQVTLRCSPISGHKSVSWYQQVLGQGPQFIFQYYEKEERGRGNFPDRFSARQFPNYSSELNVNALLLGDSALYLCASSSGTGILKTSSYGYTFGSGTRLTVV.

V gene TRBV9 combines with J gene TRBJ2-3, with unresolved D. Germline CDR1 is SGDLS and CDR2 is YYNGEE. Trimming took off 0 bases at V and 2 bases at J, with 7 bases between the two ends. The CDR3 has 14 amino acids. This CDR3 is CASSVGRSTDTQYF. The CDR3 nucleotides are TGTGCCAGCAGCGTAGGCAGGTCCACAGATACGCAGTATTTT.

The chain is built from TRBV5-1 and TRBJ1-1; D is ambiguous. Germline V gives CDR1 SGHRS, CDR2 YFSETQ. Trimming left V 0 bases short and J 8 bases short, with 14 bases between. The CDR3 runs 14 residues. CDR3 DNA sequence: TGCGCCAGCAGCTTGGATTCCAGTCCCGTAGAAGCTTTCTTT. It translates to CASSLDSSPVEAFF.

A word on this clone: One end of the junction does not line up with germline, which may come from a read error. The gene calls are TRBV27 and TRBJ2-7, with 7 positions matching TRBD2. The V gene's germline CDR1 is MNHEY and CDR2 SMNVEV (reference sequence). The CDR3 length is 12 residues. The CDR3 spells CASSLGRGERYF. CDR3 sequence (DNA): TGTGCCAGCAGTTTAGGCCGGGGGGAGCGGTACTTC.

The chain is built from TRBV2 and TRBJ2-2; D not resolved. This CDR3 contains 15 residues. Trimming left V 7 bases short and J 1 base short, with 13 bases between. Germline V lookup: CDR1 SNHLY, CDR2 FYNNEI. The CDR3 here is CASKVEQLNTGELFF. The DNA of the CDR3 is TGTGCCAGCAAGGTAGAACAGTTGAACACCGGGGAGCTGTTTTTT.

In DNA form, the CDR3 reads TGCGCCAGCAGCTTGTTGGGGGCCGTGGGCCTAACAGATACGCAGTATTTT. Its protein product is CASSLLGAVGLTDTQYF. The chain combines TRBV5-1 with TRBJ2-3; TRBD1 is a possible D gene (6 bases). CDR1 and CDR2 (germline): SGHRS, YFSETQ. Trimming shortened V by 1 base and J by 3 bases, and 18 bases separated the two germline ends. The CDR3 length is 17 residues. The full variable domain, completed using reference TRBV5-1 and TRBJ2-3, is KAGVTQTPRYLIKTRGQQVTLSCSPISGHRSVSWYQQTPGQGLQFLFEYFSETQRNKGNFPGRFSGRQFSNSRSEMNVSTLELGDSALYLCASSLLGAVGLTDTQYFGPGTRLTVL.

In this sample, this clone turned up a few times. The V and J genes are TRBV30 and TRBJ1-5; 11 bases agree with TRBD1. V was pared by 5 bases and J by 6 bases, with 6 bases of the junction left unmatched. The CDR3 runs to 14 residues. CDR1 GTSNPN and CDR2 SVGIG come from the germline V gene (reference sequence). The CDR3 is CAWGGQGDRQPQHF. CDR3 nucleotide sequence: TGTGCCTGGGGGGGACAGGGGGACCGTCAGCCCCAGCATTTT. Drawing the rest from reference TRBV30 and TRBJ1-5, the complete variable domain is SQTIHQWPATLVQPVGSPLSLECTVEGTSNPNLYWYRQAAGRGLQLLFYSVGIGQISSEVPQNLSASRPQDRQFILSSKKLLLSDSGFYLCAWGGQGDRQPQHFGDGTRLSIL.

V usage is TRBV5-4 and J usage is TRBJ2-3; 10 nucleotides line up with TRBD2. V was clipped by 5 bases and J by 6 bases; unmatched bases: 6. Germline V gene sequence: CDR1 SGHNT, CDR2 YYREEE (reference sequence). This CDR3 comprises 14 residues. CDR3 loop: CASRTAGGMDTQYF. The CDR3 nucleotides are TGTGCCAGCAGAACAGCGGGGGGGATGGATACGCAGTATTTT. Full variable domain (outside the CDR3, taken from reference TRBV5-4 and TRBJ2-3): ETGVTQSPTHLIKTRGQQVTLRCSSQSGHNTVSWYQQALGQGPQFIFQYYREEENGRGNFPPRFSGLQFPNYSSELNVNALELDDSALYLCASRTAGGMDTQYFGPGTRLTVL.

The V and J genes are TRBV4-2 and TRBJ2-3; TRBD2 agrees at 8 bases. V lost 1 base to trimming and J lost 4 bases; unmatched junction nucleotides: 4. Germline V gene data show CDR1 as LGHNA and CDR2 as YNFKEQ. The CDR3 contains 15 residues. This CDR3 reads CASSQGSGDSDTQYF. As DNA, the CDR3 is TGTGCCAGCAGCCAAGGTAGCGGGGATTCAGATACGCAGTATTTT.

The chain employs TRBV5-4 and TRBJ2-7; 9 positions match TRBD1. CDR3 size: 15 residues. Trimming cost V 3 bases and J 5 bases; bases outside gene matches: 9. CDR1 is SGHNT, CDR2 YYREEE, per germline (reference sequence). This CDR3 reads CASSSAGQGLNEQYF. As DNA, the CDR3 is TGTGCCAGCAGCTCGGCTGGACAGGGGCTTAACGAGCAGTACTTC.